Listed below are T cell receptor beta chains from one sample, sequenced in a study of shared clonotypes between healthy human individuals. Profiling relied on immunoSEQ multiplex PCR, and the TCRdb table lists in-frame clones only, not all of them. The table has millions of clones, 85% to 95% seen once; the top ten hold roughly 0.13%. The material sequenced was naive CD4+ T cells sorted from blood. Receptors were obtained from a man aged 18 to 29 in good health. CDR3s include the opening cysteine and the closing phenylalanine or tryptophan. The order of the fields is J gene, V gene, clone size, D gene, CDR3 protein, CDR3 DNA. A D gene is named only where the DNA matches it firmly. Clone size is not always given. Where it is, it says once, few, many or a class for expanded clones.

j_gene: TRBJ1-5
v_gene: TRBV5-1
abundance: -
d_gene: -
CDR3aa: CASSLEGGIYQPQHF
CDR3nt: TGCGCCAGCAGCTTGGAAGGGGGTATCTATCAGCCCCAGCATTTT

j_gene: TRBJ2-1
v_gene: TRBV9
abundance: -
d_gene: -
CDR3aa: CASSRTSNNEQFF
CDR3nt: TGTGCCAGCAGCAGGACCTCAAACAATGAGCAGTTCTTC

j_gene: TRBJ2-5
v_gene: TRBV28
abundance: -
d_gene: -
CDR3aa: CASSFLGVREETQYF
CDR3nt: TGTGCCAGCAGTTTTTTAGGGGTTAGGGAAGAGACCCAGTACTTC

j_gene: TRBJ2-1
v_gene: TRBV25-1
abundance: -
d_gene: TRBD2
CDR3aa: CASSQTTGTRGYNEQFF
CDR3nt: TGTGCCAGCAGCCAAACCACAGGGACTAGAGGGTACAATGAGCAGTTCTTC

j_gene: TRBJ2-7
v_gene: TRBV29-1
abundance: -
d_gene: -
CDR3aa: CSVARSRGEQYF
CDR3nt: TGCAGCGTAGCCCGCTCGAGAGGCGAGCAGTACTTC

j_gene: TRBJ1-2
v_gene: TRBV28
abundance: -
d_gene: -
CDR3aa: CASRARGAGYGYTF
CDR3nt: TGTGCCAGCCGAGCGAGGGGGGCGGGATATGGCTACACCTTC

j_gene: TRBJ1-2
v_gene: TRBV18
abundance: -
d_gene: -
CDR3aa: CARAWGANYGYTF
CDR3nt: TGTGCCAGGGCCTGGGGGGCTAACTATGGCTACACCTTC

j_gene: TRBJ2-1
v_gene: TRBV6-5
abundance: -
d_gene: -
CDR3aa: CASSYGRGASYNEQFF
CDR3nt: TGTGCCAGCAGTTACGGTCGGGGAGCCTCCTACAATGAGCAGTTCTTC

j_gene: TRBJ2-5
v_gene: TRBV19
abundance: -
d_gene: TRBD2
CDR3aa: CASRKTSGRVETQYF
CDR3nt: TGTGCCAGCAGAAAGACTAGCGGGAGGGTCGAGACCCAGTACTTC

j_gene: TRBJ1-2
v_gene: TRBV2
abundance: few
d_gene: -
CDR3aa: CASSEEGYGYTF
CDR3nt: TGTGCCAGCAGTGAGGAAGGTTACGGCTACACCTTC

j_gene: TRBJ1-3
v_gene: TRBV19
abundance: -
d_gene: -
CDR3aa: CASTDWRTLGNTIYF
CDR3nt: TGTGCCAGTACCGACTGGCGGACGCTTGGAAACACCATATATTTT

j_gene: TRBJ2-7
v_gene: TRBV11-2
abundance: -
d_gene: -
CDR3aa: CASNPNGGPSYEQYF
CDR3nt: TGTGCCAGCAACCCCAACGGGGGGCCATCCTACGAGCAGTACTTC

j_gene: TRBJ2-2
v_gene: TRBV5-1
abundance: -
d_gene: -
CDR3aa: CASSLEGWGTGELFF
CDR3nt: TGCGCCAGCAGCTTGGAGGGTTGGGGCACCGGGGAGCTGTTTTTT

j_gene: TRBJ1-5
v_gene: TRBV2
abundance: -
d_gene: TRBD1
CDR3aa: CASTPALGGGNQPQHF
CDR3nt: TGTGCCAGCACCCCTGCTTTAGGGGGCGGCAATCAGCCCCAGCATTTT

j_gene: TRBJ1-4
v_gene: TRBV29-1
abundance: -
d_gene: -
CDR3aa: CSVGGRLNEKLFF
CDR3nt: TGCAGCGTTGGGGGCAGACTTAATGAAAAACTGTTTTTT

j_gene: TRBJ1-4
v_gene: TRBV18
abundance: -
d_gene: -
CDR3aa: CASSPPVEGEKLFF
CDR3nt: TGTGCCAGCTCACCACCGGTGGAAGGGGAAAAACTGTTTTTT

j_gene: TRBJ2-1
v_gene: TRBV11-2
abundance: -
d_gene: TRBD2
CDR3aa: CASSSYSGTTTYNEQFF
CDR3nt: TGTGCCAGCAGCTCCTACTCCGGGACTACAACCTACAATGAGCAGTTCTTC

j_gene: TRBJ2-1
v_gene: TRBV10-3
abundance: -
d_gene: TRBD1
CDR3aa: CAISRDRATYNEQFF
CDR3nt: TGTGCCATCAGTAGGGACAGGGCAACCTACAATGAGCAGTTCTTC

j_gene: TRBJ1-1
v_gene: TRBV12-5
abundance: -
d_gene: -
CDR3aa: CASGWVQNTEAFF
CDR3nt: TGTGCTAGTGGTTGGGTGCAGAACACTGAAGCTTTCTTT

j_gene: TRBJ2-7
v_gene: TRBV5-1
abundance: -
d_gene: -
CDR3aa: CASSSLGSSYEQYF
CDR3nt: TGCGCCAGCAGCTCATTAGGCAGCTCCTACGAGCAGTACTTC

j_gene: TRBJ2-1
v_gene: TRBV6-5
abundance: once
d_gene: TRBD1
CDR3aa: CASSYSTGTGAEFF
CDR3nt: TGTGCCAGCAGTTACTCGACAGGGACCGGGGCGGAGTTCTTC

j_gene: TRBJ1-3
v_gene: TRBV7-2
abundance: -
d_gene: -
CDR3aa: CASSLGQGNTIYF
CDR3nt: TGTGCCAGCAGCTTAGGACAGGGAAACACCATATATTTT